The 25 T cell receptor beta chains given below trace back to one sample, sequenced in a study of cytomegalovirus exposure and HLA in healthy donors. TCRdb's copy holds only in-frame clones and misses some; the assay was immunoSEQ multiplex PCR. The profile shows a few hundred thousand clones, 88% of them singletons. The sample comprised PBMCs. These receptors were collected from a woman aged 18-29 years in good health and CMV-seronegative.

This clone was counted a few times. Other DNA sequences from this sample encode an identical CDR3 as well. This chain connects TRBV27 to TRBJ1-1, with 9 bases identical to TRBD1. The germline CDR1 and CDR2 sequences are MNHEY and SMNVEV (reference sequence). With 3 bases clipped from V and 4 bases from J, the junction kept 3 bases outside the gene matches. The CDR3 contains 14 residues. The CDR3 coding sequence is TGTGCCAGCAGTTTCGGACAGGGGCGCACTGAAGCTTTCTTT. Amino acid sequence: CASSFGQGRTEAFF.

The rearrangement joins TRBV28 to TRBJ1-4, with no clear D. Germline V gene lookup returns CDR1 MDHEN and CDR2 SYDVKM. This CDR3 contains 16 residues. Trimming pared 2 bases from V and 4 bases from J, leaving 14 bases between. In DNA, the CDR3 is TGTGCCAGCAGTTTAACCTCCATGGGCCTTAATGAAAAACTGTTTTTT. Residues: CASSLTSMGLNEKLFF.

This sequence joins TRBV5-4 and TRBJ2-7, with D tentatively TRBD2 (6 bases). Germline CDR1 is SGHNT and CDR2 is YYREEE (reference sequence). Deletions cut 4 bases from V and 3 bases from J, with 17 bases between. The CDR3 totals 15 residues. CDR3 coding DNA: TGTGCCAGCAGCAGACTTGGGGGAGGTATCTACGAGCAGTACTTC. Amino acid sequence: CASSRLGGGIYEQYF. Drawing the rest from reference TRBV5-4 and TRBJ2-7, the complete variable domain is ETGVTQSPTHLIKTRGQQVTLRCSSQSGHNTVSWYQQALGQGPQFIFQYYREEENGRGNFPPRFSGLQFPNYSSELNVNALELDDSALYLCASSRLGGGIYEQYFGPGTRLTVT.

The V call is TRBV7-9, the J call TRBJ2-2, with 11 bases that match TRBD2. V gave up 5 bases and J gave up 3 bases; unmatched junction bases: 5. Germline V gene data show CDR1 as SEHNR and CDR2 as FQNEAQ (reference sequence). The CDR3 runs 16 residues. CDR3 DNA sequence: TGTGCCAGCAGCCCGGGACTAGCGGACCACACCGGGGAGCTGTTTTTT. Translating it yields CASSPGLADHTGELFF.

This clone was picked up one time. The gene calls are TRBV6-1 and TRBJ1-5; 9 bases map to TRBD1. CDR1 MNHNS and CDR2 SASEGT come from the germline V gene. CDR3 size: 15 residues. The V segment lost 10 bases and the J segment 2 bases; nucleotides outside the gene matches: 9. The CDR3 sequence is CATRRTGDGNQPQHF. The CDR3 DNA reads TGTGCCACCCGACGGACAGGGGACGGCAATCAGCCCCAGCATTTT.

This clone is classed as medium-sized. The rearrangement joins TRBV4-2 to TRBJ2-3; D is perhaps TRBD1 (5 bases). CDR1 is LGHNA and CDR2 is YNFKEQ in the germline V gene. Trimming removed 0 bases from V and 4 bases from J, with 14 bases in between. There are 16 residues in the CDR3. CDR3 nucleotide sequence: TGTGCCAGCAGCCAAGAGCTGGGGCTAGGCTCAGATACGCAGTATTTT. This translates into CASSQELGLGSDTQYF.

In DNA form, the CDR3 reads TGTGCCAGCCAAGGGGATCTGGGCTCTGGAAACACCATATATTTT. Protein sequence: CASQGDLGSGNTIYF. The chain employs TRBV2 and TRBJ1-3; maybe TRBD1 (5 bases). CDR3 length equals 15 residues. V was trimmed by 8 bases and J by 0 bases, leaving 14 bases between them. Germline-derived CDR1 and CDR2 are SNHLY and FYNNEI.

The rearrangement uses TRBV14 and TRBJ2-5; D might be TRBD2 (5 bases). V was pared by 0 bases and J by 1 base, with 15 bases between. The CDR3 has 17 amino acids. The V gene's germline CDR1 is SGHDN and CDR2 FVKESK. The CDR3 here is CASSQEVGERPQETQYF. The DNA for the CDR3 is TGTGCCAGCAGCCAAGAGGTCGGGGAAAGACCCCAAGAGACCCAGTACTTC.

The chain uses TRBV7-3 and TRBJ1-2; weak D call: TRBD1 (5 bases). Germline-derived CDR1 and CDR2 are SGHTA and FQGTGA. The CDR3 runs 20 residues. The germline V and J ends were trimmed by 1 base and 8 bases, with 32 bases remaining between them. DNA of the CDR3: TGTGCCAGCAGCTTAAGTATGTCCCCCACCACAGGTAGCCTACTCCCGGGCTACACCTTC. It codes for CASSLSMSPTTGSLLPGYTF.

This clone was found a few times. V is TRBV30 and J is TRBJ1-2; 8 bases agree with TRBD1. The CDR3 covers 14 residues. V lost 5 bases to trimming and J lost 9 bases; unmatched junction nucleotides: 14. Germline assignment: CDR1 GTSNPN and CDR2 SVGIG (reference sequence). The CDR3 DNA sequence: TGTGCCTGGGATCAGGGGGCGTGGGCCACGAGCTACACCTTC. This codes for CAWDQGAWATSYTF.

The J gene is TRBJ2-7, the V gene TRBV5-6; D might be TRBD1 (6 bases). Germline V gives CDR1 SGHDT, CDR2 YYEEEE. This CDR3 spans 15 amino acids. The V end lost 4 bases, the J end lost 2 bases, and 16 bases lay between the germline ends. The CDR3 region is CASSPGQLATYEQYF. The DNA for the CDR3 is TGTGCCAGCAGCCCCGGACAGTTGGCCACCTACGAGCAGTACTTC.

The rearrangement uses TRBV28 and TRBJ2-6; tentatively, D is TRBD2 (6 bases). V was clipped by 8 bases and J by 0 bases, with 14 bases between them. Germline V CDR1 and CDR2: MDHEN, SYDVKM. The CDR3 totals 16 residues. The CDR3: CASVPGGISGANVLTF. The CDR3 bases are TGTGCCAGCGTTCCCGGAGGGATCTCTGGGGCCAACGTCCTGACTTTC.

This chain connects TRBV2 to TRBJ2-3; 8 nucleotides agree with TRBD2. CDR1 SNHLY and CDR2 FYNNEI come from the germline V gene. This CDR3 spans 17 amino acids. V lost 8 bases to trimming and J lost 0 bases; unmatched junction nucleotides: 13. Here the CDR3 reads CASWPQLAAASTDTQYF. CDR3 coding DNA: TGTGCCAGCTGGCCCCAACTAGCGGCCGCTAGCACAGATACGCAGTATTTT.

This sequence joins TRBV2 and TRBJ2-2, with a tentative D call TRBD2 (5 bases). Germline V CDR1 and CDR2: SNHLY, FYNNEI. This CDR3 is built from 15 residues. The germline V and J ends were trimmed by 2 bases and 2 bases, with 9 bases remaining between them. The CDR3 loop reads CASSESGRNTGELFF. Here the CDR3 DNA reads TGTGCCAGCAGTGAATCGGGAAGAAACACCGGGGAGCTGTTTTTT. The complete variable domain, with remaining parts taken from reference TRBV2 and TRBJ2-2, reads EPEVTQTPSHQVTQMGQEVILRCVPISNHLYFYWYRQILGQKVEFLVSFYNNEISEKSEIFDDQFSVERPDGSNFTLKIRSTKLEDSAMYFCASSESGRNTGELFFGEGSRLTVL.

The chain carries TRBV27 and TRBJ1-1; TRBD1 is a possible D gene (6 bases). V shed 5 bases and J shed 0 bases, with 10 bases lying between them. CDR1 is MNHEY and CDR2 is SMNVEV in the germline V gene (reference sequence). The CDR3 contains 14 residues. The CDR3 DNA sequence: TGTGCCAGCAGTCACCAGGGGATGAACACTGAAGCTTTCTTT. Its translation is CASSHQGMNTEAFF.

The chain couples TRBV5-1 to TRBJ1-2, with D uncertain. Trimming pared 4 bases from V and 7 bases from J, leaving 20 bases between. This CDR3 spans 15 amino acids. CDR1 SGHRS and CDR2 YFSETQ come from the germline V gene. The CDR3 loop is CASSGLTEHARGYTF. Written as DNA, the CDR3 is TGCGCCAGCAGCGGGTTGACGGAGCACGCGCGTGGCTACACCTTC.

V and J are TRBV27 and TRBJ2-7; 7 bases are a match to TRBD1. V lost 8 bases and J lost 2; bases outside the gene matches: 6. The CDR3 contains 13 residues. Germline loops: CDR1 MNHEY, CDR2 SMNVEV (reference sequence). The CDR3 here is CASRLQGPYEQYF. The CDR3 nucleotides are TGTGCCAGCCGATTACAGGGGCCCTACGAGCAGTACTTC.

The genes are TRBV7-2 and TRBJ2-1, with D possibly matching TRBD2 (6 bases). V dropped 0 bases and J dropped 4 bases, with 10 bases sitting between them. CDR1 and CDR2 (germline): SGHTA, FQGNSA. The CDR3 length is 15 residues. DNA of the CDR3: TGTGCCAGCAGCTTAGCGGGAGGTCAGTACAATGAGCAGTTCTTC. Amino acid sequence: CASSLAGGQYNEQFF. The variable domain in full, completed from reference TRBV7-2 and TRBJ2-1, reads GAGVSQSPSNKVTEKGKDVELRCDPISGHTALYWYRQSLGQGLEFLIYFQGNSAPDKSGLPSDRFSAERTGGSVSTLTIQRTQQEDSAVYLCASSLAGGQYNEQFFGPGTRLTVL.

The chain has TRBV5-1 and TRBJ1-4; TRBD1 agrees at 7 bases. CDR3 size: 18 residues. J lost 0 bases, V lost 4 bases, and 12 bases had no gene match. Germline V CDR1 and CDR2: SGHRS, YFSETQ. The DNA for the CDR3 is TGCGCCAGCAGCCCACAGTGGATTGGGACAGCAACTAATGAAAAACTGTTTTTT. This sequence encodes CASSPQWIGTATNEKLFF.

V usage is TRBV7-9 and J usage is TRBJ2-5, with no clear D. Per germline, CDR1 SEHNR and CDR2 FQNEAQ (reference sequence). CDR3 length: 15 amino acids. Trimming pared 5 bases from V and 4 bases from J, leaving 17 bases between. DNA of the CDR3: TGTGCCAGCAGCCCCGGTGATAGCTTGATAGAGACCCAGTACTTC. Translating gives CASSPGDSLIETQYF.

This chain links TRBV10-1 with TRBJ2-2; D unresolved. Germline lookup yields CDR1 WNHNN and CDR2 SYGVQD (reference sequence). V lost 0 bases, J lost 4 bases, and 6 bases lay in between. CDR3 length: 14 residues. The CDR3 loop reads CASSESWATGELFF. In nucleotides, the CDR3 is TGCGCCAGCAGTGAGTCCTGGGCCACCGGGGAGCTGTTTTTT.

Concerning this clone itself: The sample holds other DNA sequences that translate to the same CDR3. CDR3: CASSLQGSSYEQYF. The DNA for the CDR3 is TGCGCCAGCAGCTTACAGGGAAGCTCCTACGAGCAGTACTTC. V and J are TRBV5-1 and TRBJ2-7; tentative D call: TRBD1 (6 bases). V gave up 2 bases and J gave up 0 bases, with 9 bases separating them. CDR3 size: 14 residues. Germline V gene sequence: CDR1 SGHRS, CDR2 YFSETQ.

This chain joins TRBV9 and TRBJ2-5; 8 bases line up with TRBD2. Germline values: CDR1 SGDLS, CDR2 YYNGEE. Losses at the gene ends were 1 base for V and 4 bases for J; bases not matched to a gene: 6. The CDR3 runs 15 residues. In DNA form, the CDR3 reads TGTGCCAGCAGCGTAACCAGCGGGAGTTCAGAGACCCAGTACTTC. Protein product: CASSVTSGSSETQYF.

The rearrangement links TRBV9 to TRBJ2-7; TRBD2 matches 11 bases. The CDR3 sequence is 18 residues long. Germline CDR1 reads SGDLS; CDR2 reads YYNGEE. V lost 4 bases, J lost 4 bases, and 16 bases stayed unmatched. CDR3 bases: TGTGCCAGCAGCCCCACCCCCCGTAGGGCTAGCGGGAGGTACGAGCAGTACTTC. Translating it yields CASSPTPRRASGRYEQYF. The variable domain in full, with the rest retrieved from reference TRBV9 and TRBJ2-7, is DSGVTQTPKHLITATGQRVTLRCSPRSGDLSVYWYQQSLDQGLQFLIQYYNGEERAKGNILERFSAQQFPDLHSELNLSSLELGDSALYFCASSPTPRRASGRYEQYFGPGTRLTVT.

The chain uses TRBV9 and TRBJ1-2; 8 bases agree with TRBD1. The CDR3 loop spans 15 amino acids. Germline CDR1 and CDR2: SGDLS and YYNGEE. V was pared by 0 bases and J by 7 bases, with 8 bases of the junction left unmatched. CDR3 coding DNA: TGTGCCAGCAGCGTAGATGGGACAGGCCGAGGTGGCTACACCTTC. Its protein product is CASSVDGTGRGGYTF.